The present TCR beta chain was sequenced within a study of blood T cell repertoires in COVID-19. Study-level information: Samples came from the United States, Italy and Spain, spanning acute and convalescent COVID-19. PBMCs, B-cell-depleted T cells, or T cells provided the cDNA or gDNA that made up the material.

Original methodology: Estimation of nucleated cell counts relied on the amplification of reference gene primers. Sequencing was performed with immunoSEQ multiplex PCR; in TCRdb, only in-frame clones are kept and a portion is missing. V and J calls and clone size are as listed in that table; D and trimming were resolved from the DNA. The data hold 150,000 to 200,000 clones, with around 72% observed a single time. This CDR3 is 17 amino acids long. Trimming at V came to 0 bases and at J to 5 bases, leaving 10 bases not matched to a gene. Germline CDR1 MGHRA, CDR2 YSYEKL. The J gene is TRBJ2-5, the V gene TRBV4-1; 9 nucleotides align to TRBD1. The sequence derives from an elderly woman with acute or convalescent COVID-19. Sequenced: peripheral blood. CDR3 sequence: CASSQDEGQGGVETQYF. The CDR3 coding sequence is TGCGCCAGCAGCCAAGACGAGGGACAGGGAGGCGTTGAGACCCAGTACTTC.